These T cell receptor beta chains were read from a single sample in a study of T-cell memory formation after mild COVID-19. TCRdb fed the 5' RACE reads into MiXCR, producing one record per CDR3 protein. This sample carries roughly 580,000 distinct CDR3 sequences, roughly 18% of them seen once, and the ten largest clones take about 11%. Sequencing was performed on PBMCs or a T cell subset sorted from them (not recorded which). These receptors came from an adult woman who had mild COVID-19 (a few samples of this study predate the infection). Cell type and time point are not known. The CDR3 runs from the conserved cysteine through the conserved F or W. Each record gives: J gene, D gene, clone size, V gene, CDR3 protein, CDR3 DNA. D genes are given only for firm matches. Where a row states a size, it is once, few, many or the class of an expanded clone; other rows omit it.

J: TRBJ2-7
D: -
size: few
V: TRBV7-8
CDR3: CASSFGQGGEQYF
DNA: TGTGCCAGCAGCTTCGGGCAGGGGGGCGAGCAGTACTTC

J: TRBJ2-5
D: TRBD2
size: -
V: TRBV12-3/TRBV12-4
CDR3: CASSNHRGRGGGETQYF
DNA: TGTGCCAGCAGCAACCACCGGGGGCGGGGGGGTGGAGAGACCCAGTACTTC

J: TRBJ2-7
D: TRBD1
size: -
V: TRBV28
CDR3: CASSSDRDWQYF
DNA: TGTGCCAGCAGCTCTGACAGGGATTGGCAGTACTTC

J: TRBJ2-4
D: -
size: few
V: TRBV7-9
CDR3: CATAPGRLVTDIQYF
DNA: TGTGCCACCGCCCCGGGCCGACTAGTAACGGACATTCAGTACTTC

J: TRBJ2-7
D: -
size: few
V: TRBV28
CDR3: CASSSGYRIYEQYF
DNA: TGTGCCAGCAGTTCGGGTTATAGGATTTACGAGCAGTACTTC

J: TRBJ2-2
D: TRBD2
size: many
V: TRBV11-3
CDR3: CASSLGGDTGELFF
DNA: TGTGCCAGCAGCTTGGGAGGGGACACCGGGGAGCTGTTTTTT

J: TRBJ2-7
D: -
size: few
V: TRBV15
CDR3: CATSRVGGASSYEQYF
DNA: TGTGCCACCAGCAGAGTAGGAGGAGCCAGCTCCTACGAGCAGTACTTC

J: TRBJ1-2
D: TRBD1
size: few
V: TRBV25-1
CDR3: CASSRTGGALGYGYTF
DNA: TGTGCCAGCAGCCGGACAGGGGGCGCCCTAGGCTATGGCTACACCTTC

J: TRBJ2-2
D: -
size: few
V: TRBV5-1
CDR3: CASSLVGKNTGELFF
DNA: TGCGCCAGCAGCTTGGTGGGAAAGAACACCGGGGAGCTGTTTTTT

J: TRBJ2-3
D: -
size: -
V: TRBV6-6
CDR3: CALMNALQISRDTQYF
DNA: TGTGCCTTAATGAACGCGTTACAGATTAGCCGCGATACGCAGTATTTT

J: TRBJ2-5
D: -
size: -
V: TRBV29-1
CDR3: CSVGGEQAQYF
DNA: TGCAGCGTTGGGGGGGAGCAGGCCCAGTACTTC

J: TRBJ1-5
D: TRBD1
size: many
V: TRBV7-2
CDR3: CASSLGQGRNQPQHF
DNA: TGTGCCAGCAGCTTAGGACAGGGGAGGAATCAGCCCCAGCATTTT

J: TRBJ1-1
D: TRBD1
size: -
V: TRBV20-1
CDR3: CSAESRQGANTEAFF
DNA: TGCAGTGCTGAATCCCGACAGGGGGCGAACACTGAAGCTTTCTTT

J: TRBJ2-1
D: -
size: -
V: TRBV7-3
CDR3: CASSTDSSYNEQFF
DNA: TGTGCCAGTAGTACCGACAGCTCCTACAATGAGCAGTTCTTC

J: TRBJ2-7
D: TRBD2
size: -
V: TRBV5-1
CDR3: CASSWGASGRGEQYF
DNA: TGCGCCAGCAGCTGGGGGGCTAGCGGGAGAGGTGAGCAGTACTTC

J: TRBJ2-6
D: TRBD1
size: few
V: TRBV7-9
CDR3: CASSLLPGQGTGANVLTF
DNA: TGTGCCAGCAGCCTTCTCCCGGGACAGGGGACTGGGGCCAACGTCCTGACTTTC

J: TRBJ2-1
D: -
size: -
V: TRBV7-3
CDR3: CASSFQHGDEQFF
DNA: TGTGCCAGCAGCTTTCAGCATGGGGATGAGCAGTTCTTC

J: TRBJ2-3
D: TRBD2
size: -
V: TRBV7-6
CDR3: CASSLVGGALNTQYF
DNA: TGTGCCAGCAGCTTAGTCGGGGGGGCCTTGAATACGCAGTATTTT

J: TRBJ2-2
D: -
size: -
V: TRBV5-1
CDR3: CASSLDGRGNTGELFF
DNA: TGCGCCAGCAGCCTGGACGGGCGGGGGAACACCGGGGAGCTGTTTTTT

J: TRBJ2-2
D: TRBD1
size: -
V: TRBV7-3
CDR3: CASRTSGTGPTGELFF
DNA: TGTGCCAGCAGGACTTCCGGGACAGGGCCGACCGGGGAGCTGTTTTTT

J: TRBJ2-1
D: -
size: -
V: TRBV29-1
CDR3: CSVGGRGKNLESEQFF
DNA: TGCAGCGTGGGGGGAAGGGGGAAAAATCTGGAGAGTGAGCAGTTCTTC

J: TRBJ1-1
D: -
size: -
V: TRBV18
CDR3: CASSPGSMNTEAFF
DNA: TGTGCCAGCTCACCAGGGTCCATGAACACTGAAGCTTTCTTT

J: TRBJ2-7
D: TRBD2
size: -
V: TRBV7-9
CDR3: CASSSGLVSYEQYF
DNA: TGTGCCAGCAGCTCGGGACTAGTCTCCTACGAGCAGTACTTC

J: TRBJ2-3
D: -
size: few
V: TRBV7-2
CDR3: CASSLQGSDTQYF
DNA: TGTGCCAGCAGCTTACAGGGGTCAGATACGCAGTATTTT

J: TRBJ2-7
D: -
size: few
V: TRBV27
CDR3: CASSLSFSYEQYF
DNA: TGTGCCAGCAGTTTATCTTTTTCCTACGAGCAGTACTTC

J: TRBJ1-1
D: TRBD1
size: once
V: TRBV10-3
CDR3: CAIRTGGVTEAFF
DNA: TGTGCCATCAGGACAGGGGGCGTCACTGAAGCTTTCTTT

J: TRBJ2-2
D: TRBD2
size: -
V: TRBV2
CDR3: CASSEIGTSGTGELFF
DNA: TGTGCCAGCAGTGAAATAGGGACTAGCGGGACCGGGGAGCTGTTTTTT

J: TRBJ1-2
D: -
size: few
V: TRBV29-1
CDR3: CSVGGADGYTF
DNA: TGCAGCGTTGGGGGTGCGGATGGCTACACCTTC

J: TRBJ1-1
D: -
size: few
V: TRBV9
CDR3: CASSVVPTTTEAFF
DNA: TGTGCCAGCAGCGTAGTCCCAACGACCACTGAAGCTTTCTTT

J: TRBJ2-1
D: TRBD2
size: few
V: TRBV4-3
CDR3: CASSQAGGPWREFSYNEQFF
DNA: TGCGCCAGCAGCCAAGCCGGGGGACCCTGGCGGGAGTTCTCCTACAATGAGCAGTTCTTC

J: TRBJ1-5
D: TRBD1
size: -
V: TRBV20-1
CDR3: CSAKDRVSNQPQHF
DNA: TGCAGTGCCAAGGACAGGGTGAGCAATCAGCCCCAGCATTTT

J: TRBJ1-1
D: -
size: many
V: TRBV27
CDR3: CASSSWGMNTEAFF
DNA: TGTGCCAGCAGTTCGTGGGGAATGAACACTGAAGCTTTCTTT

J: TRBJ2-7
D: TRBD2
size: -
V: TRBV11-2
CDR3: CASSFFLAGSSLSYEQYF
DNA: TGTGCCAGCAGCTTTTTTCTAGCGGGATCCTCCCTCTCCTACGAGCAGTACTTC

J: TRBJ2-5
D: TRBD2
size: -
V: TRBV6-5
CDR3: CASSYTTSGRETQYF
DNA: TGTGCCAGCAGTTACACGACTAGCGGGAGAGAGACCCAGTACTTC

J: TRBJ2-7
D: -
size: -
V: TRBV4-2
CDR3: CASSQENTGLSYEQYF
DNA: TGTGCCAGCAGCCAAGAAAATACAGGACTCTCCTACGAGCAGTACTTC

J: TRBJ2-3
D: TRBD2
size: few
V: TRBV7-9
CDR3: CASSLDRLAGVKDTQYF
DNA: TGTGCCAGCAGCTTAGACCGGCTAGCGGGAGTTAAAGATACGCAGTATTTT

J: TRBJ2-1
D: TRBD2
size: -
V: TRBV27
CDR3: CASSSGTSFDEQFF
DNA: TGTGCCAGCAGTTCCGGGACTAGCTTTGATGAGCAGTTCTTC

J: TRBJ2-3
D: -
size: few
V: TRBV24-1
CDR3: CATSDPRALTDTQYF
DNA: TGTGCCACCAGTGACCCCCGGGCTCTCACAGATACGCAGTATTTT

J: TRBJ2-5
D: -
size: many
V: TRBV4-1
CDR3: CASSQAPAGQGKTQYF
DNA: TGCGCCAGCAGCCAAGCCCCCGCTGGTCAGGGGAAGACCCAGTACTTC

J: TRBJ1-2
D: TRBD1
size: -
V: TRBV10-3
CDR3: CAISGGQGQNYGYTF
DNA: TGTGCCATCAGTGGAGGACAGGGACAAAACTATGGCTACACCTTC